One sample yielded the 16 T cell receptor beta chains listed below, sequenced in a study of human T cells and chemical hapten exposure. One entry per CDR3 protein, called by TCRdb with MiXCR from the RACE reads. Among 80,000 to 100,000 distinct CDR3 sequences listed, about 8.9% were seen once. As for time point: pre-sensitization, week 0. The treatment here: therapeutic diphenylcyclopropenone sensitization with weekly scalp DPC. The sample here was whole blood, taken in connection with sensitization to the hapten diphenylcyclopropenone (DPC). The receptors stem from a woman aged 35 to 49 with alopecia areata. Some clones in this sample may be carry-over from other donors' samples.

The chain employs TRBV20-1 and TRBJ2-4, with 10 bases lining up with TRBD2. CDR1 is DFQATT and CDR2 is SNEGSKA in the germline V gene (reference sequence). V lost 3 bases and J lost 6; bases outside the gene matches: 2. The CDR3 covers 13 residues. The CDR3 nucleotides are TGCAGTGCTAGCTCTAGCGGGGGAAACATTCAGTACTTC. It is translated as CSASSSGGNIQYF.

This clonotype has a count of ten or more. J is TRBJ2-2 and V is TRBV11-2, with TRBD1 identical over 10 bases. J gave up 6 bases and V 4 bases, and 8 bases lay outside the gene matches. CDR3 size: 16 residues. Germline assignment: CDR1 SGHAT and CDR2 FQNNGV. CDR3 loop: CASSYRDRGVPGELFF. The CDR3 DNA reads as TGTGCCAGCAGCTACCGGGACAGGGGAGTCCCCGGGGAGCTGTTTTTT.

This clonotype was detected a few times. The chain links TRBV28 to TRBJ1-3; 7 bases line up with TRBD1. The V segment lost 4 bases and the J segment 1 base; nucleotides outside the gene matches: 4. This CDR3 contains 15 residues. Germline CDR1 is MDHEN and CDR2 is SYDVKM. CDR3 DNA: TGTGCCAGCAGTTCGCCGACAGGGTCTGGAAACACCATATATTTT. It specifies CASSSPTGSGNTIYF.

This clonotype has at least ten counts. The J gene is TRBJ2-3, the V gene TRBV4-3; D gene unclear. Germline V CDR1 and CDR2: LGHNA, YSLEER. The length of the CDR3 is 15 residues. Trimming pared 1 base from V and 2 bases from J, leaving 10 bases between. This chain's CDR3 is CASSQGGLFTDTQYF. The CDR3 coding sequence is TGCGCCAGCAGCCAAGGTGGTCTGTTCACAGATACGCAGTATTTT.

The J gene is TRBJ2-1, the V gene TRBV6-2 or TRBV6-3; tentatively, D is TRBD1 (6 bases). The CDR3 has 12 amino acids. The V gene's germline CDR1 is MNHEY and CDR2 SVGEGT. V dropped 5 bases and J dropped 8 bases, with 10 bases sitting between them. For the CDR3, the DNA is TGTGCCAGCAGTCACAGGGACCATGAGCAGTTCTTC. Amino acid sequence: CASSHRDHEQFF.

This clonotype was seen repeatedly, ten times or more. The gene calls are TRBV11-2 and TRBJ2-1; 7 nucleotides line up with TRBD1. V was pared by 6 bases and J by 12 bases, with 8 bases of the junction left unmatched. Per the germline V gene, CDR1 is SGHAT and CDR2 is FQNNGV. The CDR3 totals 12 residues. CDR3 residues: CASRPGGVGQFF. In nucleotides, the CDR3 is TGTGCCAGCAGACCAGGGGGAGTTGGGCAGTTCTTC.

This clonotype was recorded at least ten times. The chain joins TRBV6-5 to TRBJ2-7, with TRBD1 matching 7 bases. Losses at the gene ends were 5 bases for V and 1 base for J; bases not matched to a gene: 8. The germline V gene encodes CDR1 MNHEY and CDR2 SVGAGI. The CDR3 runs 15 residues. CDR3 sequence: CASSRQGLSSYEQYF. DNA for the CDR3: TGTGCCAGCAGTCGACAGGGATTGAGTTCCTACGAGCAGTACTTC.

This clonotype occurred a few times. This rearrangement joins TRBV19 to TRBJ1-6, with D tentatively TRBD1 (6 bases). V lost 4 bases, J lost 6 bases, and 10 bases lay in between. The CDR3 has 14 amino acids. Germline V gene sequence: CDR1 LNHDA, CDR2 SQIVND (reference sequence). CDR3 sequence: CASSTGESNSPLHF. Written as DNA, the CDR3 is TGTGCCAGTAGTACAGGGGAGTCTAATTCACCCCTCCACTTT.

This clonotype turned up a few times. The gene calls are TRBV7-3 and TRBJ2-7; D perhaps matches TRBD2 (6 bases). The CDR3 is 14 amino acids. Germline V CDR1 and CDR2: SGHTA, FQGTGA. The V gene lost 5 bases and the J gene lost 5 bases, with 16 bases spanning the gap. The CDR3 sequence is CASSPQAGGHEQYF. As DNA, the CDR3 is TGTGCCAGCAGCCCCCAGGCCGGAGGGCACGAGCAGTACTTC.

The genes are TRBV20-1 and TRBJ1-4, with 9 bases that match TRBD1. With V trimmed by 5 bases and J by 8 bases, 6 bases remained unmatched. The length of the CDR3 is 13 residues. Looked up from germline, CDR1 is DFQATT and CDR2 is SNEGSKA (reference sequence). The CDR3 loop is CSALQGAGEKLFF. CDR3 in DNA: TGCAGTGCTCTACAGGGGGCGGGGGAAAAACTGTTTTTT.

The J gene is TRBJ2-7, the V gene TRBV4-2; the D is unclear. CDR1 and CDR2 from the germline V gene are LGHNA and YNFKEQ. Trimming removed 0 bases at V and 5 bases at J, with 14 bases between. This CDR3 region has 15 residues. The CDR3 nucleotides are TGTGCCAGCAGCCAAGATAGCAGCGCTTCTAACGAGCAGTACTTC. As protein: CASSQDSSASNEQYF.

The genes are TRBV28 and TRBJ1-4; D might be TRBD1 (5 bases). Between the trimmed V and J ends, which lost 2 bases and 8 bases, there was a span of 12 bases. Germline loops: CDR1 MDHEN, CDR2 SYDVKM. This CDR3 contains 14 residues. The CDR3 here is CASSLIGTSEKLFF. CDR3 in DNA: TGTGCCAGCAGTTTAATAGGGACCTCGGAAAAACTGTTTTTT.

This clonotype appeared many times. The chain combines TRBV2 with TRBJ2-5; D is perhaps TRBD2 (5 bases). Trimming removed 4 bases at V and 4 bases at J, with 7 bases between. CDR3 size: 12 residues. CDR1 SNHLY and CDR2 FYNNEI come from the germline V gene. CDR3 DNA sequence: TGTGCCAGCAGTGGGGAGACAGAGACCCAGTACTTC. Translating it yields CASSGETETQYF.

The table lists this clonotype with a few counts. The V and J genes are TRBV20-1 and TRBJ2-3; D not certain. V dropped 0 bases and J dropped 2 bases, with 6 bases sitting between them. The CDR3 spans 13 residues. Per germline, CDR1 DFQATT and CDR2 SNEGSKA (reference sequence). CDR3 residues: CSARDRPTDTQYF. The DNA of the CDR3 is TGCAGTGCTAGAGATCGACCCACAGATACGCAGTATTTT.

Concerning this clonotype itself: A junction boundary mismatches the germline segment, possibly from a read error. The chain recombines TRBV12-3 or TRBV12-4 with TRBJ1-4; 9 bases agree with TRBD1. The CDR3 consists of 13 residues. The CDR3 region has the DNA TGTGCCAGCAGTCGGGGACAGGGCTCTAACACGGATTTT. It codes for CASSRGQGSNTDF.

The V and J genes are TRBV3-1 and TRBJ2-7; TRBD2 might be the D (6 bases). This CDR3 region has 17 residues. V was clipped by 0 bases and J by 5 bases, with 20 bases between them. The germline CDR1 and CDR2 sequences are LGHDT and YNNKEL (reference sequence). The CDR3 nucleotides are TGTGCCAGCAGCCAAGATCGATGGCGGGGAGGTGAGCACGAGCAGTACTTC. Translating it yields CASSQDRWRGGEHEQYF.